This T cell receptor (beta chain) stems from a study of tumor and adjacent non-tumor tissue in lung cancer. For the study at large: Patients were aged roughly 30 to 76, approximately 11 men and 4 to 6 women, stage I to III. General study results and limits: Tumor TCR diversity, when higher, was linked to shorter survival. Significantly higher TCR diversity was found in tumor than normal lung.

CDR3 length: 15 residues. Germline V lookup: CDR1 SGHRS, CDR2 YFSETQ. Between the trimmed V and J ends, which lost 5 bases and 6 bases, there was a span of 20 bases. Of note for this clonotype: What it binds is not known.

RNA was extracted from bulk tissue without any cell sorting. Distant lung tissue was collected more than 3 cm away from the tumor edge. Chemotherapy-naive patients with new lung cancer underwent thoracic surgery in China, August–late 2014. Three rounds of nested PCR, following a modified ARM-PCR protocol, produced the TCRbeta library. From the multiplex PCR reads, TCRdb called clonotypes with MiXCR, one entry per CDR3 protein. This table holds 85,000 to 130,000 distinct CDR3 sequences, roughly 60% found once. The rearrangement links TRBV5-1 to TRBJ1-1; D may be TRBD1 (5 bases). The clonotype comes from a man aged 25-45 years with non-small cell lung cancer. The sample comprised distant non-tumor lung tissue. DNA for the CDR3: TGCGCCAGCAGTCCCTTAGGGACTTCGGGCGCTGAAGCTTTCTTT. Amino acid sequence: CASSPLGTSGAEAFF.